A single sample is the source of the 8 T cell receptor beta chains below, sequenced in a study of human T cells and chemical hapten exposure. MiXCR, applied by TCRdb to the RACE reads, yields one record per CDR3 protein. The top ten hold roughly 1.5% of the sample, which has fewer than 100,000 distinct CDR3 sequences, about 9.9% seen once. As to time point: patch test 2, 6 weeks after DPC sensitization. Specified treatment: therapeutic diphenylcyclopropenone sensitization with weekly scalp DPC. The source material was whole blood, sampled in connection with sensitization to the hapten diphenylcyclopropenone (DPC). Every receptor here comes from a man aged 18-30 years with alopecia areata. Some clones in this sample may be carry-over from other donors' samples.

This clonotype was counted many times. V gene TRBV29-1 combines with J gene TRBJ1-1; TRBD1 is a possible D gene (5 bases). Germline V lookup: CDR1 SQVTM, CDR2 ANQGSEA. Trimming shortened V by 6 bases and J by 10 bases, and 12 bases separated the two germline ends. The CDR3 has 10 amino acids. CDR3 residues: CSVQTGGAFF. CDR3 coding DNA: TGCAGCGTCCAGACGGGGGGAGCTTTCTTT. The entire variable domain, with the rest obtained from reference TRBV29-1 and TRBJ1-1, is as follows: SAVISQKPSRDICQRGTSLTIQCQVDSQVTMMFWYRQQPGQSLTLIATANQGSEATYESGFVIDKFPISRPNLTFSTLTVSNMSPEDSSIYLCSVQTGGAFFGQGTRLTVV.

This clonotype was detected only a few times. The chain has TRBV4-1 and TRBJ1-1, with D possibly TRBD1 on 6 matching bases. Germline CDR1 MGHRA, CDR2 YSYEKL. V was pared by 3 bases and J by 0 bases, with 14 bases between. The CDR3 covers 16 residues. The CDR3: CASSQHPTGLNTEAFF. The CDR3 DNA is TGCGCCAGCAGCCAGCACCCGACAGGACTGAACACTGAAGCTTTCTTT.

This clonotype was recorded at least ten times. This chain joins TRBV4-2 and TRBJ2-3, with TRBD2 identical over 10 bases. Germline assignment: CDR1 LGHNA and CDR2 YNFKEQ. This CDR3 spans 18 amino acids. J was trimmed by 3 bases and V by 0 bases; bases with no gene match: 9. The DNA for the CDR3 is TGTGCCAGCAGCCAAGAAGGAGGGACTAGCGCCTTTACAGATACGCAGTATTTT. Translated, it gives CASSQEGGTSAFTDTQYF.

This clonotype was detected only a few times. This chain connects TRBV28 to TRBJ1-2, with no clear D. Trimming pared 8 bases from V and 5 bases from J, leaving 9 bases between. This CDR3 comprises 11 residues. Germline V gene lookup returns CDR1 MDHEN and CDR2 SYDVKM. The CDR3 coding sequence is TGTGCCAGCGGAGAGATTTATGGCTACACCTTC. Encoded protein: CASGEIYGYTF.

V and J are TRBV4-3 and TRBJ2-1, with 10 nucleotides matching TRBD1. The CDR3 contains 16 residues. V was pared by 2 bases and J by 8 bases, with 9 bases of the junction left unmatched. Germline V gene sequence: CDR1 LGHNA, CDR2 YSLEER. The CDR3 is CASSQPLGTGDHEQFF. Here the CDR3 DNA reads TGCGCCAGCAGCCAACCTCTCGGGACAGGGGACCATGAGCAGTTCTTC.

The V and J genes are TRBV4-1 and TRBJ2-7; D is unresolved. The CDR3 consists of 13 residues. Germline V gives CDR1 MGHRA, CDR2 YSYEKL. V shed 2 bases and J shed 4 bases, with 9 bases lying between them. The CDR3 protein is CASSQFLKYEQYF. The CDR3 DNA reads TGCGCCAGCAGCCAATTTTTAAAGTACGAGCAGTACTTC.

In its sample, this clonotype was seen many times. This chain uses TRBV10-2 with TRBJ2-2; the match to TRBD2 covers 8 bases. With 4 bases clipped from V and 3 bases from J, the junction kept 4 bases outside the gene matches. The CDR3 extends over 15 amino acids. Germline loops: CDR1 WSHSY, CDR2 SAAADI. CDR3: CASSAGGWDTGELFF. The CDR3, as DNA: TGCGCCAGCAGTGCGGGGGGGTGGGACACCGGGGAGCTGTTTTTT.

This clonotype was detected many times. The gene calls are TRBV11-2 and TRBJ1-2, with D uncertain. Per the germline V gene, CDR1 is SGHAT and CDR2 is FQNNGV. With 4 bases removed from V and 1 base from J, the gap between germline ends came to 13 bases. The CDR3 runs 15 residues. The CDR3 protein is CASSSRWGHNYGYTF. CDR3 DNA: TGTGCCAGCAGCTCCCGATGGGGTCATAACTATGGCTACACCTTC.